This entry lists 23 T cell receptor beta chains sequenced from one sample in a study of untreated major depressive disorder. Data came from immunoSEQ multiplex PCR; TCRdb stores just in-frame clones and leaves some out. The data hold tens of thousands of clones, with around nine tenths observed a single time. The specimen was CD4+ T cells from PBMCs. Receptor source: a woman between 40 and 50 years old in good health.

V and J are TRBV6-5 and TRBJ1-2, with D possibly matching TRBD1 (5 bases). V was trimmed by 4 bases and J by 4 bases, leaving 10 bases between them. Germline V CDR1 and CDR2: MNHEY, SVGAGI. The CDR3 loop spans 13 amino acids. As DNA, the CDR3 is TGTGCCAGCAGTTCCGACAGCTCCTATGGCTACACCTTC. Translating gives CASSSDSSYGYTF.

The genes are TRBV18 and TRBJ2-6; possibly TRBD1 for D (6 bases). Germline lookup yields CDR1 KGHSH and CDR2 LQKENI. CDR3 length equals 17 residues. Trimming stripped 2 bases from V and 0 bases from J, with 11 bases between. The CDR3 DNA follows: TGTGCCAGCTCACCATCCGGACAGCTCTCTGGGGCCAACGTCCTGACTTTC. Translated: CASSPSGQLSGANVLTF.

The chain combines TRBV7-2 with TRBJ2-1; D may be TRBD1 (5 bases). CDR1 SGHTA and CDR2 FQGNSA come from the germline V gene. There are 14 residues in the CDR3. The V end was cut by 1 base, the J end by 8 bases, with 12 bases between. This CDR3 reads CASSLVRDGHEQFF. The CDR3 DNA reads TGTGCCAGCAGCTTAGTCAGGGATGGTCATGAGCAGTTCTTC.

This chain uses TRBV6-5 with TRBJ2-5; D possibly uses TRBD1 or TRBD2 (5 bases each). The V gene lost 8 bases and the J gene lost 4 bases, with 14 bases spanning the gap. CDR1 is MNHEY, CDR2 SVGAGI, per germline. CDR3 length: 13 amino acids. CDR3 sequence reads: CASQTGDPETQYF. The CDR3, as DNA: TGTGCCAGCCAAACCGGGGACCCAGAGACCCAGTACTTC.

CDR3 DNA sequence: TGTGCCAGCAAAGCGGGAGATACGCAGTATTTT. This translates into CASKAGDTQYF. This rearrangement joins TRBV4-2 to TRBJ2-3; D may be TRBD2 (6 bases). CDR3 size: 11 residues. Trimming shortened V by 7 bases and J by 5 bases, and 7 bases separated the two germline ends. The germline CDR1 and CDR2 sequences are LGHNA and YNFKEQ.

The chain uses TRBV28 and TRBJ1-2, with TRBD1 identical over 7 bases. The germline CDR1 and CDR2 sequences are MDHEN and SYDVKM. The CDR3 consists of 15 residues. With 4 bases clipped from V and 2 bases from J, the junction kept 7 bases outside the gene matches. CDR3 in DNA: TGTGCCAGCAGTTCGCATCCGACAGGGAACTATGGCTACACCTTC. Its translation: CASSSHPTGNYGYTF.

This clone showed up just once. This rearrangement joins TRBV6-4 to TRBJ2-1; no clear D. This CDR3 comprises 14 residues. V shed 2 bases and J shed 0 bases, with 5 bases lying between them. The V gene's germline CDR1 is MRHNA and CDR2 SNTAGT. The CDR3 DNA sequence: TGTGCCAGCAGTGACACGACCTCCTACAATGAGCAGTTCTTC. Protein product: CASSDTTSYNEQFF.

V and J are TRBV5-1 and TRBJ2-2; TRBD1 matches at 8 bases. The V segment lost 5 bases and the J segment 2 bases; nucleotides outside the gene matches: 5. Germline values: CDR1 SGHRS, CDR2 YFSETQ. The CDR3 is 15 residues long. CDR3 sequence (DNA): TGCGCCAGCAGTGGTGGGACAGGCAACACCGGGGAGCTGTTTTTT. It translates to CASSGGTGNTGELFF.

The J gene is TRBJ2-7, the V gene TRBV5-1; TRBD1 aligns across 9 bases. Losses at the gene ends were 3 bases for V and 0 bases for J; bases not matched to a gene: 19. CDR1 and CDR2 (germline): SGHRS, YFSETQ. The CDR3 consists of 20 residues. CDR3 DNA sequence: TGCGCCAGCAGCTCCTTGAATGGGACAGGGTACATACGGAGCTCCTACGAGCAGTACTTC. Translation gives CASSSLNGTGYIRSSYEQYF.

CDR3: CASSTSVYNEQFF. As DNA, the CDR3 is TGTGCCAGTAGTACTAGCGTCTACAATGAGCAGTTCTTC. The chain uses TRBV19 and TRBJ2-1; perhaps TRBD2 as D (6 bases). The CDR3 covers 13 residues. Germline CDR1 is LNHDA and CDR2 is SQIVND (reference sequence). Trimming removed 4 bases from V and 3 bases from J, with 7 bases in between.

CDR3 DNA sequence: TGTGCCAGCAGCGTCCGCCCGGGGAACACTGAAGCTTTCTTT. Protein: CASSVRPGNTEAFF. This chain links TRBV9 with TRBJ1-1; D gene unclear. CDR1 and CDR2 from the germline V gene are SGDLS and YYNGEE. Trimming left V 2 bases short and J 1 base short, with 9 bases between. The length of the CDR3 is 14 residues. The full variable domain, rest sourced from reference TRBV9 and TRBJ1-1, is DSGVTQTPKHLITATGQRVTLRCSPRSGDLSVYWYQQSLDQGLQFLIQYYNGEERAKGNILERFSAQQFPDLHSELNLSSLELGDSALYFCASSVRPGNTEAFFGQGTRLTVV.

The chain combines TRBV5-4 with TRBJ1-3; D is unclear. The V end lost 5 bases, the J end lost 1 base, and 7 bases lay between the germline ends. This CDR3 is built from 13 residues. Germline values: CDR1 SGHNT, CDR2 YYREEE (reference sequence). CDR3 coding DNA: TGTGCCAGCAGTCGACAATCTGGAAACACCATATATTTT. It encodes CASSRQSGNTIYF.

The chain recombines TRBV29-1 with TRBJ2-1, with unresolved D. The germline CDR1 and CDR2 sequences are SQVTM and ANQGSEA. V lost 3 bases and J lost 7, with 7 bases in between. The CDR3 has 11 residues. The CDR3 DNA sequence: TGCAGCGTTGACTGGCAAAATGAGCAGTTCTTC. Protein product: CSVDWQNEQFF.

This rearrangement joins TRBV5-4 to TRBJ2-2; TRBD1 or TRBD2 may be the D gene (5 bases each). The V end lost 0 bases, the J end lost 13 bases, and 10 bases lay between the germline ends. CDR1 and CDR2 (germline): SGHNT, YYREEE (reference sequence). CDR3 size: 12 residues. In nucleotides, the CDR3 is TGTGCCAGCAGCTTGGACCGGGGCGGGCTGTTTTTT. Protein: CASSLDRGGLFF.

The rearrangement links TRBV2 to TRBJ1-3; D unclear. Trimming stripped 4 bases from V and 0 bases from J, with 7 bases between. Germline V gene data show CDR1 as SNHLY and CDR2 as FYNNEI. The CDR3 consists of 14 residues. CDR3 DNA sequence: TGTGCCAGCAGTGCTCGGAGCTCTGGAAACACCATATATTTT. Protein: CASSARSSGNTIYF. The full variable domain, its missing parts supplied by reference TRBV2 and TRBJ1-3, is EPEVTQTPSHQVTQMGQEVILRCVPISNHLYFYWYRQILGQKVEFLVSFYNNEISEKSEIFDDQFSVERPDGSNFTLKIRSTKLEDSAMYFCASSARSSGNTIYFGEGSWLTVV.

J is TRBJ1-1 and V is TRBV11-2; a weak D match, TRBD1 (5 bases). From germline, CDR1 is SGHAT and CDR2 FQNNGV. The CDR3 runs to 16 residues. V lost 4 bases and J lost 0, with 15 bases in between. The CDR3 protein is CASSWAPGLVNTEAFF. CDR3 coding DNA: TGTGCCAGCAGCTGGGCCCCGGGGCTCGTGAACACTGAAGCTTTCTTT.

V and J are TRBV5-5 and TRBJ1-1; D remains ambiguous. Trimming left V 1 base short and J 3 bases short, with 7 bases between. Germline CDR1 reads SGHKS; CDR2 reads YYEKEE (reference sequence). CDR3 size: 13 residues. CDR3 coding DNA: TGTGCCAGCAGCTTGAACGGCTACACTGAAGCTTTCTTT. This encodes CASSLNGYTEAFF.

As DNA, the CDR3 is TGTGCCAGCAGTGAAGACAGTCCAGGAGAGTACGAGCAGTACTTC. This encodes CASSEDSPGEYEQYF. This rearrangement joins TRBV25-1 to TRBJ2-7; D may be TRBD1 (5 bases). Trimming took off 2 bases at V and 4 bases at J, with 15 bases between the two ends. Germline V gene lookup returns CDR1 MGHDK and CDR2 SYGVNS. CDR3 length equals 15 residues.

The V and J genes are TRBV10-3 and TRBJ2-7; D remains unclear. CDR3 length: 12 residues. Germline lookup yields CDR1 ENHRY and CDR2 SYGVKD. V lost 3 bases and J lost 7, with 10 bases in between. The CDR3 DNA reads TGTGCCATCAGTGATCCCGTGGGGGAGCAGTACTTC. Translated: CAISDPVGEQYF.

V is TRBV28 and J is TRBJ2-5; D remains ambiguous. The CDR3 is 11 amino acids. The V gene lost 3 bases and the J gene lost 4 bases, with 3 bases spanning the gap. Looked up from germline, CDR1 is MDHEN and CDR2 is SYDVKM. The CDR3 DNA follows: TGTGCCAGCAGTTTTCGAGAGACCCAGTACTTC. Residues: CASSFRETQYF.

The chain is built from TRBV29-1 and TRBJ1-1; D not resolved. The CDR3 length is 11 residues. Trimming removed 5 bases at V and 1 base at J, with 5 bases between. The germline V gene encodes CDR1 SQVTM and CDR2 ANQGSEA. CDR3 loop: CSVSKNTEAFF. The CDR3 nucleotides are TGCAGCGTTTCCAAGAACACTGAAGCTTTCTTT.

The chain has TRBV5-8 and TRBJ2-1; no clear D. V was trimmed by 3 bases and J by 5 bases, leaving 15 bases between them. This CDR3 contains 15 residues. Germline V gives CDR1 SGHTS, CDR2 YDEGEE. CDR3 sequence (DNA): TGTGCCAGCAGCTCAGGCTTTGGTAAAGACAATGAGCAGTTCTTC. Its translation is CASSSGFGKDNEQFF.

This clone was detected a few times. V and J are TRBV13 and TRBJ1-5; D is possibly TRBD1 (5 bases). The germline gives CDR1 PRHDT, CDR2 FYEKMQ (reference sequence). Trimming shortened V by 3 bases and J by 2 bases, and 11 bases separated the two germline ends. The CDR3 sequence is 15 residues long. The CDR3 spells CASSFGGGGNQPQHF. Here the CDR3 DNA reads TGTGCCAGCAGCTTTGGGGGGGGAGGCAATCAGCCCCAGCATTTT.